The sequence of this T cell receptor (beta chain) was determined in a study of CXCR3-negative and CXCR3-positive naive CD8 T cells. Study-wide results and limits: Similarly elevated diversity marked both naive subsets, with memory CD8+ cells showing far lower diversity. CXCR3-positive naive cells had more hydrophobic TRB CDR3s than CXCR3-negative naive cells.

Sorts performed in triplicate captured 300,000 or so cells each from every CD8+ T cell subset. This clonotype is labeled medium-sized (0.01 to 0.1%) based on frequency. Its antigen is currently unknown. In preparing the TRB cDNA libraries, 5' RACE with UMI labels was used. Following a re-call of the 5' RACE reads, TCRdb has one entry per CDR3 protein and lacks DNA. Recorded here are 6,900 or so distinct CDR3 sequences; the top ten clones represent 1.4%. The TCR comes from a human donor in good health. Some clones in this sample may be carry-over from other donors' samples. The specimen was naive CXCR3+ CD8+ T cells from blood. Subset here: CD45RO-CCR7+CD27+CD95- naive CD8+ T cells expressing CXCR3 (TNR3+).

Here the CDR3 reads CASRGQGGLTGFRAEAFF. The chain couples TRBV6-5 to TRBJ1-1; the D call of TRBD1 rests on TCRdb alone, since no DNA is present to check it. This CDR3 has 18 amino acids. Germline V CDR1 and CDR2: MNHEY, SVGAGI.